The 5 T cell receptor beta chains below come from one sample, sequenced in a study of blood T cell repertoires in COVID-19. Only in-frame clones appear in the TCRdb table, and some are missing; sequencing was by immunoSEQ multiplex PCR. Of about 400,000 clones in the sample, approximately 87% were seen once. Material for sequencing was PBMCs or T cells enriched from blood (not recorded which). The receptors originated from a woman in her 30s with acute COVID-19.

This chain uses TRBV10-3 with TRBJ2-1, with TRBD1 matching over 7 bases. This CDR3 is 14 amino acids long. Germline values: CDR1 ENHRY, CDR2 SYGVKD. V lost 3 bases and J lost 9; bases outside the gene matches: 8. This CDR3 is CAISEQGGEIEQFF. The DNA of the CDR3 is TGTGCCATCAGTGAACAAGGGGGCGAAATTGAGCAGTTCTTC.

The V call is TRBV5-4, the J call TRBJ2-2, with 7 bases matching TRBD2. J lost 0 bases, V lost 0 bases, and 2 bases had no gene match. CDR1 and CDR2 from the germline V gene are SGHNT and YYREEE (reference sequence). This CDR3 comprises 16 residues. CDR3 coding DNA: TGTGCCAGCAGCTTGGACCTAGCGGCGAACACCGGGGAGCTGTTTTTT. This encodes CASSLDLAANTGELFF.

V is TRBV30 and J is TRBJ1-4; possible D gene TRBD1, 5 bases. From germline, CDR1 is GTSNPN and CDR2 SVGIG (reference sequence). The V end lost 2 bases, the J end lost 3 bases, and 10 bases lay between the germline ends. This CDR3 has 14 amino acids. CDR3 sequence (DNA): TGTGCCTGGAGTCTGGGGGAGGCTAATGAAAAACTGTTTTTT. The encoded protein is CAWSLGEANEKLFF. The full variable domain, completed using reference TRBV30 and TRBJ1-4, is SQTIHQWPATLVQPVGSPLSLECTVEGTSNPNLYWYRQAAGRGLQLLFYSVGIGQISSEVPQNLSASRPQDRQFILSSKKLLLSDSGFYLCAWSLGEANEKLFFGSGTQLSVL.

The CDR3 loop reads CASSLEEEMNTEAFF. CDR3 in DNA: TGTGCCAGCAGCTTGGAGGAGGAGATGAACACTGAAGCTTTCTTT. This chain links TRBV5-6 with TRBJ1-1; D not resolved. Trimming removed 0 bases from V and 0 bases from J, with 9 bases in between. The germline gives CDR1 SGHDT, CDR2 YYEEEE. The length of the CDR3 is 15 residues.

The chain combines TRBV29-1 with TRBJ2-5; D is unresolved. Germline loops: CDR1 SQVTM, CDR2 ANQGSEA. Trimming shortened V by 4 bases and J by 1 base, and 7 bases separated the two germline ends. This CDR3 region has 12 residues. The CDR3 protein is CSVASVQETQYF. The CDR3 DNA reads TGCAGCGTTGCTTCGGTCCAAGAGACCCAGTACTTC.